Listed below are T cell receptor beta chains from one sample, sequenced in a study of cytomegalovirus exposure and HLA in healthy donors. Libraries were prepared by immunoSEQ multiplex PCR; TCRdb keeps only in-frame clonotypes and omits some of them. The sample has approximately 140,000 clones, roughly 80% seen once. Input material: PBMCs. Receptor source: a female donor in good health and CMV-seronegative. Each CDR3 is given with its conserved first and last residue. Each record gives: J gene, D gene, V gene, clone size, CDR3 protein, CDR3 DNA. The D gene is left open where the match is weak. Clone size is not always given. Where it is, it says once, few, many or a class for expanded clones.

TRBJ1-1,TRBD1,TRBV27,-,CASSLYRGTEAFF,TGTGCCAGCAGTTTGTACAGGGGAACTGAAGCTTTCTTT
TRBJ2-2,TRBD1,TRBV9,-,CASSARQGGGTGELFF,TGTGCCAGCAGCGCCCGACAGGGGGGCGGGACCGGGGAGCTGTTTTTT
TRBJ2-1,-,TRBV29-1,-,CSVPKVGGGCEQFF,TGCAGCGTTCCCAAGGTTGGTGGAGGGTGTGAGCAGTTCTTC
TRBJ2-2,TRBD2,TRBV7-2,-,CASSLRSGSTGELFF,TGTGCCAGCAGCTTACGAAGCGGGAGTACCGGGGAGCTGTTTTTT
TRBJ1-5,TRBD1,TRBV6-4,-,CASNPEGGLSNQPQHF,TGTGCCAGCAACCCTGAAGGGGGCTTGAGCAATCAGCCCCAGCATTTT
TRBJ1-3,-,TRBV6-1,-,CASSENQGNTIYF,TGTGCCAGCAGTGAAAATCAGGGAAACACCATATATTTT
TRBJ1-2,TRBD1,TRBV5-1,-,CASSFPTGGRGYTF,TGCGCCAGCAGCTTTCCCACAGGGGGCCGTGGCTACACCTTC
TRBJ2-5,TRBD1,TRBV5-1,-,CASSPGQGWETQYF,TGCGCCAGCAGCCCGGGACAGGGTTGGGAGACCCAGTACTTC
TRBJ2-1,-,TRBV7-2,-,CASSLVVGDEQFF,TGTGCCAGCAGCTTAGTGGTAGGGGATGAGCAGTTCTTC
TRBJ2-1,TRBD2,TRBV28,-,CASSLYSSVGGDEQFF,TGTGCCAGCAGTTTATACAGCTCCGTCGGGGGGGATGAGCAGTTCTTC
TRBJ2-7,-,TRBV5-5,-,CASTSTDLVKQYF,TGTGCCAGCACCTCGACAGACCTGGTGAAGCAGTACTTC
TRBJ2-3,-,TRBV19,-,CASRPVIARTSTDTQYF,TGTGCCAGTAGGCCGGTAATAGCGAGGACTAGCACAGATACGCAGTATTTT
TRBJ1-3,-,TRBV5-1,-,CASTVQGSDGNTIYF,TGCGCCAGCACCGTACAGGGCTCGGATGGAAACACCATATATTTT
TRBJ2-1,-,TRBV28,-,CASIKGLTYNEQFF,TGTGCCAGCATTAAGGGACTGACCTACAATGAGCAGTTCTTC
TRBJ1-1,-,TRBV7-2,-,CASSLRGITEAFF,TGTGCCAGCAGCTTAAGGGGGATCACTGAAGCTTTCTTT
TRBJ2-3,TRBD1,TRBV27,-,CASTLRGSYTDTQYF,TGTGCCAGCACCCTCAGGGGGTCGTACACAGATACGCAGTATTTT
TRBJ1-5,-,TRBV19,few,CASRESNQPQHF,TGTGCCAGCCGGGAGAGCAATCAGCCCCAGCATTTT
TRBJ1-5,TRBD1,TRBV4-1,-,CASSQDRGRGQPQHF,TGCGCCAGCAGCCAAGACAGGGGGCGCGGGCAGCCCCAGCATTTT
TRBJ2-7,-,TRBV14,-,CASSQGQGFYEQYF,TGTGCCAGCAGCCAAGGGCAGGGGTTCTACGAGCAGTACTTC
TRBJ1-1,-,TRBV5-1,-,CASSHGTLSSEAFF,TGCGCCAGCAGCCACGGGACACTAAGCTCAGAAGCTTTCTTT
TRBJ2-1,-,TRBV11-3,-,CASSQDWGVEQFF,TGTGCCAGCAGCCAGGATTGGGGGGTAGAGCAGTTCTTC
TRBJ2-3,TRBD2,TRBV27,-,CASDTAGTSGADTQYF,TGTGCCAGCGATACCGCCGGGACTAGCGGGGCAGATACGCAGTATTTT
TRBJ2-7,-,TRBV29-1,once,CSVLSTLPGAGEQYF,TGCAGCGTTTTATCAACCTTACCCGGTGCGGGAGAGCAGTACTTC
TRBJ2-7,-,TRBV27,few,CASSLSGGYEQYF,TGTGCCAGCAGTTTATCTGGGGGGTACGAGCAGTACTTC
TRBJ2-5,-,TRBV5-4,-,CASSESWRGKETQYF,TGTGCCAGCAGCGAATCCTGGAGGGGCAAAGAGACCCAGTACTTC
TRBJ2-3,TRBD1,TRBV7-9,-,CSSKTGGDTQYF,TGTTCCAGCAAGACAGGGGGAGATACGCAGTATTTT
TRBJ1-4,TRBD1,TRBV7-9,-,CASSLRGTGGHNEKLFF,TGTGCCAGCAGCTTAAGGGGGACAGGGGGCCATAATGAAAAACTGTTTTTT
TRBJ2-7,-,TRBV2,-,CASMGRTQPTYEQYF,TGTGCCAGCATGGGGAGAACTCAACCTACCTACGAGCAGTACTTC
TRBJ2-7,-,TRBV29-1,-,CSVALGQHEQYF,TGCAGCGTTGCATTGGGACAACACGAGCAGTACTTC
TRBJ1-4,TRBD1,TRBV7-2,-,CASSSGQGALGEKLFF,TGTGCCAGCAGCTCGGGACAGGGGGCTCTCGGAGAAAAACTGTTTTTT
TRBJ2-1,TRBD2,TRBV19,-,CASRIGLAGYNEQFF,TGTGCCTCCAGAATCGGACTAGCGGGCTACAATGAGCAGTTCTTC
TRBJ2-7,-,TRBV5-1,-,CASWDGGPWDEQYF,TGCGCCAGCTGGGACGGGGGGCCTTGGGACGAGCAGTACTTC
TRBJ2-7,-,TRBV14,-,CASSQFRNRETNEQYF,TGTGCCAGCAGCCAATTCCGGAACAGGGAGACAAACGAGCAGTACTTC
TRBJ1-2,TRBD1,TRBV7-3,-,CASSFGQDYGYTF,TGTGCCAGCAGCTTTGGACAGGACTATGGCTACACCTTC
TRBJ1-4,-,TRBV30,-,CAWSVIPDSVNEKLFF,TGTGCCTGGAGTGTCATCCCAGATTCTGTTAATGAAAAACTGTTTTTT
TRBJ2-7,-,TRBV5-1,-,CASSTGIRSYEQYF,TGCGCCAGCAGCACAGGAATCCGCTCCTACGAGCAGTACTTC
TRBJ1-2,-,TRBV25-1,few,CASSGVGANYGYTF,TGTGCCAGCAGTGGGGTCGGGGCTAACTATGGCTACACCTTC
TRBJ2-1,-,TRBV11-2,-,CASSLDGQFPYNEQFF,TGTGCCAGCAGCTTAGATGGACAGTTCCCATACAATGAGCAGTTCTTC
TRBJ1-2,-,TRBV6-5,few,CASSYSAGNNYGYTF,TGTGCCAGCAGTTACTCGGCCGGGAACAACTATGGCTACACCTTC
TRBJ1-2,TRBD1,TRBV4-2,few,CASSQATGGSDYGYTF,TGTGCCAGCAGCCAAGCAACAGGGGGATCGGACTATGGCTACACCTTC
TRBJ2-7,-,TRBV27,-,CASSSTRISNHEQYF,TGTGCCAGCAGTTCCACTCGGATTAGCAACCACGAGCAGTACTTC
TRBJ2-2,-,TRBV6-5,-,CASSYSVTAGELFF,TGTGCCAGCAGTTACTCGGTAACGGCCGGGGAGCTGTTTTTT
TRBJ2-1,TRBD2,TRBV19,-,CASSDGGAGDNEQFF,TGTGCCAGTAGTGATGGGGGAGCGGGAGACAATGAGCAGTTCTTC
TRBJ1-2,TRBD1,TRBV28,-,CASSITDRKNYGYTF,TGTGCCAGCAGCATTACGGACAGGAAAAACTATGGCTACACCTTC
TRBJ1-1,-,TRBV7-9,-,CSSSLSGTEAFF,TGTTCCAGCAGCTTATCCGGCACTGAAGCTTTCTTT
TRBJ2-1,-,TRBV9,-,CASSDRGVSNEQFF,TGTGCCAGCAGCGATCGGGGAGTTAGCAATGAGCAGTTCTTC
TRBJ1-6,TRBD1,TRBV6-1,-,CASSGGQARSPLHF,TGTGCCAGCAGTGGTGGACAGGCGCGGTCACCCCTCCACTTT
TRBJ1-1,-,TRBV2,-,CASEQENWTEAFF,TGTGCCAGCGAGCAGGAAAATTGGACTGAAGCTTTCTTT
TRBJ2-5,TRBD2,TRBV9,once,CASSVGGGTKETQYF,TGTGCCAGCAGCGTAGGGGGAGGGACTAAAGAGACCCAGTACTTC
TRBJ2-7,TRBD2,TRBV7-2,-,CASSSQRGSYEQYF,TGTGCCAGCAGCTCCCAGCGGGGGTCCTACGAGCAGTACTTC
TRBJ2-1,TRBD1,TRBV6-4,-,CASQAIPGGSYNEQFF,TGTGCCAGCCAAGCCATCCCAGGGGGCTCCTACAATGAGCAGTTCTTC
TRBJ1-4,TRBD1,TRBV27,-,CASSPRQGPSTNEKLFF,TGTGCCAGCAGTCCCCGACAGGGACCTTCAACTAATGAAAAACTGTTTTTT
TRBJ2-1,-,TRBV5-4,-,CASSSPRGGLLDEQFF,TGTGCCAGCAGCTCCCCGAGGGGGGGGCTTTTGGATGAGCAGTTCTTC
TRBJ1-6,-,TRBV9,-,CASSVGGSNSPLHF,TGTGCCAGCAGCGTAGGAGGGAGCAATTCACCCCTCCACTTT
TRBJ2-7,TRBD1,TRBV10-3,few,CAISGDSTYEQYF,TGTGCCATCAGTGGGGACAGCACCTACGAGCAGTACTTC